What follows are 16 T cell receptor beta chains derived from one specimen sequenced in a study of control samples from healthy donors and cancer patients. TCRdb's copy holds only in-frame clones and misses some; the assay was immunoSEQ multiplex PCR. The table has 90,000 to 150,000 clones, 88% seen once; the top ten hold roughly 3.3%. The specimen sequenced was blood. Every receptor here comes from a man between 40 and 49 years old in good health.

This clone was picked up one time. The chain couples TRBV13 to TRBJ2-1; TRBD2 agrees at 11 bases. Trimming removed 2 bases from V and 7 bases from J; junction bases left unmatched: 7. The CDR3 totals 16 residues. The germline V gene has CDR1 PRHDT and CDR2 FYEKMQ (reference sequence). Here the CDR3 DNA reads TGTGCCAGCAGCTTAAGATTAGCGGGGGGGCGAAATGAGCAGTTCTTC. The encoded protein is CASSLRLAGGRNEQFF.

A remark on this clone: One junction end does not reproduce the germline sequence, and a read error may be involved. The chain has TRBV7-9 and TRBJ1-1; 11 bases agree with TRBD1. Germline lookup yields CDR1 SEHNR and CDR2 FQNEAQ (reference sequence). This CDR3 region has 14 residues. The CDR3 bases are TGTGCCAGCAGCTTAAGGACAGGGGGCGCGCCGGCAGGTTTT. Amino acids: CASSLRTGGAPAGF.

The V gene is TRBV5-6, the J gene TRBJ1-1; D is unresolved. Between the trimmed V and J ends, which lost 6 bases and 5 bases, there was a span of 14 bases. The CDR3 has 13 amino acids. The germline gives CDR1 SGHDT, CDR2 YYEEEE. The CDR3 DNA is TGTGCCAGCACCCCCCTGGGCGGGACTGAAGCTTTCTTT. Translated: CASTPLGGTEAFF.

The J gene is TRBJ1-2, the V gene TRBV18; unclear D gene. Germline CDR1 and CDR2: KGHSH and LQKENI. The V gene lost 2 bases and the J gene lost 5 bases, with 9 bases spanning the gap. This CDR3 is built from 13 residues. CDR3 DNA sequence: TGTGCCAGCTCACCAGGACGGATTTATGGCTACACCTTC. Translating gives CASSPGRIYGYTF.

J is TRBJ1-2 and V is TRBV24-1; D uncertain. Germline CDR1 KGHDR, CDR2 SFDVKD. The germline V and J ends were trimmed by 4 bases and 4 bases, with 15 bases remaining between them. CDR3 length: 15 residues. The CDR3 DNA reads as TGTGCCACCAGTGACCCATTCTCTCCCTTCTATGGCTACACCTTC. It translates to CATSDPFSPFYGYTF.

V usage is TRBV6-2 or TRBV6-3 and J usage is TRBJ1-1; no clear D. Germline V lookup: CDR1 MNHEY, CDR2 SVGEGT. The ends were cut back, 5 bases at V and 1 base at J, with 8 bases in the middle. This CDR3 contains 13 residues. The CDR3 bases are TGTGCCAGCAGTGACGTCCCGAACACTGAAGCTTTCTTT. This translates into CASSDVPNTEAFF.

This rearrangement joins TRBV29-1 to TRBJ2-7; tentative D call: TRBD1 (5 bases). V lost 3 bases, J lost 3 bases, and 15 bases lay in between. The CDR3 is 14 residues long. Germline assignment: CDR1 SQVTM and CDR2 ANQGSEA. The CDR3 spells CSVDSDWGSYEQYF. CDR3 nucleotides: TGCAGCGTTGATTCAGATTGGGGCAGCTACGAGCAGTACTTC.

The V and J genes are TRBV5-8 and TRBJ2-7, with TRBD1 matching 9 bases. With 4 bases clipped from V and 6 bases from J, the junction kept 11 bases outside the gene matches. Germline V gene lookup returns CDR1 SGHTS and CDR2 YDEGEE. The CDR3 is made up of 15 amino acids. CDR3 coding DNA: TGTGCCAGCAGCACATGGGGTTCGGGACAGGGCGAGCAGTACTTC. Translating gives CASSTWGSGQGEQYF.

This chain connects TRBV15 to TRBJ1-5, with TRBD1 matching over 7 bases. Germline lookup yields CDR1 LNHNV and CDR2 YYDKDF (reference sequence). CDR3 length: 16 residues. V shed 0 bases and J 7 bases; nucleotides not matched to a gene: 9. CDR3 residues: CATSRDLRTGQQPQHF. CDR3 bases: TGTGCCACCAGCAGAGATCTCCGGACAGGCCAACAGCCCCAGCATTTT.

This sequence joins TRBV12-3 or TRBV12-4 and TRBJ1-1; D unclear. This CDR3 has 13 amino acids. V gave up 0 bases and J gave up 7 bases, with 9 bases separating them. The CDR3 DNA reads TGTGCCAGCAGTTTAGCGGGATGGGTTGAAGCTTTCTTT. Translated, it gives CASSLAGWVEAFF.

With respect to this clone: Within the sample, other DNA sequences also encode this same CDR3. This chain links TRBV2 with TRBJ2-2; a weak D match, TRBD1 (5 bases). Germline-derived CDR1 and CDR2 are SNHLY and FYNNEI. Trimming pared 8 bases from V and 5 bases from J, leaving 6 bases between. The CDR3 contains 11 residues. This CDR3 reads CASSGTGELFF. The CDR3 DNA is TGTGCCAGCTCAGGGACCGGGGAGCTGTTTTTT.

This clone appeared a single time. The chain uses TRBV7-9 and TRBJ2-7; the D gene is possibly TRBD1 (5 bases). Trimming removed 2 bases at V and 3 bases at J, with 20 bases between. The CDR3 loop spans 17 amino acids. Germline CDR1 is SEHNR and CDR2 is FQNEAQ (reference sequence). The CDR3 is CASSLKSAGHLSYEQYF. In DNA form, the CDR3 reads TGTGCCAGCAGCTTAAAATCGGCAGGGCATCTGAGCTACGAGCAGTACTTC. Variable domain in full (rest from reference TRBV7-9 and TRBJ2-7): DTGVSQNPRHKITKRGQNVTFRCDPISEHNRLYWYRQTLGQGPEFLTYFQNEAQLEKSRLLSDRFSAERPKGSFSTLEIQRTEQGDSAMYLCASSLKSAGHLSYEQYFGPGTRLTVT.

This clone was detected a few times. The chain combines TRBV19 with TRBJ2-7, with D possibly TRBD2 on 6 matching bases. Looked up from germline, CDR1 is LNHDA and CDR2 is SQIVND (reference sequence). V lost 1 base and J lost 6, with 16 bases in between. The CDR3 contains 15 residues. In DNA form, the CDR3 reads TGTGCCAGTAGTATAGGGGGGGACGGGTTCGGCGAGCAGTACTTC. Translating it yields CASSIGGDGFGEQYF.

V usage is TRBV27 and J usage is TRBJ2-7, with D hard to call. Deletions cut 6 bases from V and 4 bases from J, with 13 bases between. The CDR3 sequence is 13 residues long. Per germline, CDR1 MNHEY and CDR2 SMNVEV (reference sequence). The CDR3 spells CASRLADGYEQYF. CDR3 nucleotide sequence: TGTGCCAGCAGGTTGGCAGATGGGTACGAGCAGTACTTC.

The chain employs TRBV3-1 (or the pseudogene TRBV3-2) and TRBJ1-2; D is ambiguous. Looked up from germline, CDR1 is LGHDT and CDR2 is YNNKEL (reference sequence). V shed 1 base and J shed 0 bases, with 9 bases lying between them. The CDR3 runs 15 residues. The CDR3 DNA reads TGTGCCAGCAGCCAAGGGCAGAAAGCTAACTATGGCTACACCTTC. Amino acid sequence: CASSQGQKANYGYTF.

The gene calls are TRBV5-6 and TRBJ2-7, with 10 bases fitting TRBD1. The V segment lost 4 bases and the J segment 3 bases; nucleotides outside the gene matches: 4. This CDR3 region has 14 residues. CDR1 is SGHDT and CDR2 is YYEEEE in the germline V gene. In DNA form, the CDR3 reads TGTGCCAGCAGCGAGACAGGGGGCCTCTACGAGCAGTACTTC. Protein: CASSETGGLYEQYF.